This T cell receptor (beta chain) is drawn from a study of coeliac disease. Study in general: Disease groups: newly diagnosed active, refractory type I, gluten-free-diet controlled. High-resolution HLA typing was lacking; TRBV7-2 bias was queried instead.

This CDR3 spans 15 amino acids. V dropped 4 bases and J dropped 5; count of bases not matched to a gene: 11. CDR1 is GTSNPN and CDR2 is SVGIG in the germline V gene (reference sequence). Concerning this clone: What it binds is unknown.

TCRdb's copy holds only in-frame clones and misses some; the assay was immunoSEQ multiplex PCR. This table holds around 4,100 clones, about three fifths found once. General study findings and limits: Control samples showed higher TRB and TRG clonality than intraepithelial and lamina propria samples in active celiac disease. Largely private TRB repertoires meant most sequences were sample-unique.

The sequence was collected from a human donor with active celiac disease. V and J are TRBV30 and TRBJ2-5; 9 bases are shared with TRBD2. Sequencing used intraepithelial lymphocytes from the gut. The CDR3 DNA follows: TGTGCCTGGACCCGAAATAGCGGGAGTGGGGAGACCCAGTACTTC. Translating it yields CAWTRNSGSGETQYF.